This T cell receptor (beta chain) was recovered during a study of T cell changes during pregnancy in multiple sclerosis. Some clones are missing from TCRdb's copy, which holds only in-frame ones; the method was immunoSEQ multiplex PCR. The table lists 70,000 or so clones, 91% of them singletons. The TCR sequence derives from a female donor in good health, enrolled as a control in a pregnancy study. The source was peripheral blood, collected in the third trimester of pregnancy.

The CDR3 region is CASSLRTSGRNEQFF. Here the CDR3 DNA reads TGTGCCAGCAGCCTACGGACTAGCGGGCGGAATGAGCAGTTCTTC. The V and J genes are TRBV9 and TRBJ2-1; 11 nucleotides line up with TRBD2. V dropped 4 bases and J dropped 7; count of bases not matched to a gene: 7. Germline V CDR1 and CDR2: SGDLS, YYNGEE. CDR3 size: 15 residues.